Following are 9 T cell receptor beta chains from one sample sequenced in a study of blood T cell repertoires in COVID-19. The repertoire was sequenced with immunoSEQ multiplex PCR; TCRdb's copy has only in-frame clones and lacks some. The sample lists 45,000 to 55,000 clones; around 87% were seen once. Specimen: peripheral blood. These receptor sequences come from a man in his fifties or sixties with active COVID-19.

This clone has only one observation. The rearrangement uses TRBV5-1 and TRBJ2-6; 7 bases are a match to TRBD1. V shed 3 bases and J 2 bases; nucleotides not matched to a gene: 8. The germline CDR1 and CDR2 sequences are SGHRS and YFSETQ. The CDR3 is 17 amino acids. The CDR3 DNA reads TGCGCCAGCAGCTCGGAGCCGACAGGGACTGGGGCCAACGTCCTGACTTTC. Encoded protein: CASSSEPTGTGANVLTF.

The chain uses TRBV24-1 and TRBJ2-3, with a possible D match to TRBD1 (6 bases). The germline V and J ends were trimmed by 4 bases and 0 bases, with 16 bases remaining between them. This CDR3 has 17 residues. Looked up from germline, CDR1 is KGHDR and CDR2 is SFDVKD. For the CDR3, the DNA is TGTGCCACCAGTGACCCCAGTGGGGGCCGGAGCACAGATACGCAGTATTTT. Protein: CATSDPSGGRSTDTQYF.

CDR3 sequence: CATSSTSGGYEAFF. In nucleotides, the CDR3 is TGTGCCACCAGCTCTACTTCAGGGGGCTATGAAGCTTTCTTT. The chain is built from TRBV15 and TRBJ1-1, with 8 bases fitting TRBD1. V shed 5 bases and J 7 bases; nucleotides not matched to a gene: 9. Germline lookup yields CDR1 LNHNV and CDR2 YYDKDF (reference sequence). The CDR3 consists of 14 residues.

CDR3 coding DNA: TGTGCCAGCAGTCAGACAGGGGGCTTTAATCAGCCCCAGCATTTT. Its translation is CASSQTGGFNQPQHF. This rearrangement joins TRBV6-6 to TRBJ1-5; TRBD1 aligns across 10 bases. CDR3 length equals 15 residues. J lost 4 bases, V lost 5 bases, and 5 bases had no gene match. Germline lookup yields CDR1 MNHNY and CDR2 SVGAGI (reference sequence).

The chain carries TRBV7-2 and TRBJ1-6; D perhaps matches TRBD1 (5 bases). Germline CDR1 reads SGHTA; CDR2 reads FQGNSA. Trimming took off 2 bases at V and 10 bases at J, with 9 bases between the two ends. The CDR3 sequence is 13 residues long. CDR3 coding DNA: TGTGCCAGCAGCTTATCACAGGTCTCACCCCTCCACTTT. It encodes CASSLSQVSPLHF.

V and J are TRBV24-1 and TRBJ2-5; TRBD1 matches at 11 bases. From germline, CDR1 is KGHDR and CDR2 SFDVKD. CDR3 length: 15 amino acids. The ends lost 5 bases at V and 5 bases at J; junction bases unmatched: 6. The CDR3 sequence is CATSARDRGTETQYF. CDR3 DNA: TGTGCCACCAGTGCCCGGGACAGGGGGACGGAGACCCAGTACTTC.

This chain connects TRBV7-8 to TRBJ2-5; D unclear. The germline V gene encodes CDR1 SGHVS and CDR2 FQNEAQ. The CDR3 loop spans 12 amino acids. Trimming pared 5 bases from V and 1 base from J, leaving 5 bases between. The CDR3 nucleotides are TGTGCCAGCAGCCCCCTCCAAGAGACCCAGTACTTC. Protein product: CASSPLQETQYF.

The chain employs TRBV18 and TRBJ1-6; 9 bases agree with TRBD1. Germline-derived CDR1 and CDR2 are KGHSH and LQKENI. This CDR3 region has 13 residues. V dropped 4 bases and J dropped 8; count of bases not matched to a gene: 0. CDR3 nucleotide sequence: TGTGCCAGCTCACGGGACAGGGATTCACCCCTCCACTTT. This translates into CASSRDRDSPLHF. Variable domain in full (rest from reference TRBV18 and TRBJ1-6): NAGVMQNPRHLVRRRGQEARLRCSPMKGHSHVYWYRQLPEEGLKFMVYLQKENIIDESGMPKERFSAEFPKEGPSILRIQQVVRGDSAAYFCASSRDRDSPLHFGNGTRLTVT.

The sample holds one count of this clone. This chain uses TRBV6-2 or TRBV6-3 with TRBJ2-1, with a tentative D call TRBD2 (6 bases). The CDR3 is made up of 14 amino acids. Looked up from germline, CDR1 is MNHEY and CDR2 is SVGEGT. The V gene lost 6 bases and the J gene lost 2 bases, with 11 bases spanning the gap. The CDR3 DNA reads as TGTGCCAGCAGCTCTAGCGCGGCCTACAATGAGCAGTTCTTC. It translates to CASSSSAAYNEQFF.